The 30 T cell receptor beta chains listed next were all sequenced from one sample in a study of human T cells and chemical hapten exposure. TCRdb itself ran the RACE reads through MiXCR, one entry per CDR3 protein. Of just under 65,000 distinct CDR3 sequences in the sample, approximately 9.9% were seen once. As to time point: patch test 3, about 24 weeks after DPC sensitization. Treatment here: therapeutic diphenylcyclopropenone sensitization with weekly scalp DPC. The sequences come from whole blood, collected in connection with sensitization to the hapten diphenylcyclopropenone (DPC). These TCRs come from a woman in her 30s with alopecia areata. Some clones in this sample may be carry-over from other donors' samples.

The rearrangement links TRBV9 to TRBJ1-4; the D gene is possibly TRBD1 (5 bases). Per the germline V gene, CDR1 is SGDLS and CDR2 is YYNGEE. The CDR3 sequence is 15 residues long. Trimming left V 4 bases short and J 5 bases short, with 15 bases between. The CDR3 coding sequence is TGTGCCAGCAGCTTATACCGGGGGACGAATGAAAAACTGTTTTTT. This sequence encodes CASSLYRGTNEKLFF.

V usage is TRBV20-1 and J usage is TRBJ1-1; D gene unclear. CDR1 is DFQATT and CDR2 is SNEGSKA in the germline V gene (reference sequence). Between the trimmed V and J ends, which lost 3 bases and 4 bases, there was a span of 27 bases. This CDR3 is 18 amino acids long. The CDR3 loop reads CSASYLRGGGLVGTEAFF. CDR3 bases: TGCAGTGCTAGCTACCTACGGGGTGGAGGGTTGGTGGGCACTGAAGCTTTCTTT.

This clonotype was counted many times. Here the CDR3 DNA reads TGTGCCAGCAGCCCCATCGGGGGCGGAAGCGGGGCCCAGTACGAGCAGTACTTC. It specifies CASSPIGGGSGAQYEQYF. V and J are TRBV7-8 and TRBJ2-7; a possible D gene is TRBD2 (7 bases). The CDR3 covers 18 residues. Germline-derived CDR1 and CDR2 are SGHVS and FQNEAQ. V lost 5 bases and J lost 4, with 27 bases in between.

A note on this clonotype: A much larger clonotype is one base distant, so this may be a read error. The rearrangement links TRBV7-2 to TRBJ1-1, with D uncertain. Trimming removed 3 bases at V and 0 bases at J, with 8 bases between. Germline V gene sequence: CDR1 SGHTA, CDR2 FQGNSA. The length of the CDR3 is 14 residues. The CDR3 coding sequence is TGTGCCAGCAGCTTTGGTTTAGTGAACACTGAAGCTTTCTTT. This encodes CASSFGLVNTEAFF.

This clonotype showed up just a few times. V usage is TRBV7-3 and J usage is TRBJ2-2; a weak D match, TRBD2 (6 bases). The CDR3 contains 15 residues. Germline assignment: CDR1 SGHTA and CDR2 FQGTGA. The V end lost 3 bases, the J end lost 3 bases, and 11 bases lay between the germline ends. The CDR3 protein is CASSLGGADTGELFF. The CDR3 nucleotides are TGTGCCAGCAGCTTGGGCGGGGCAGACACCGGGGAGCTGTTTTTT. The whole variable domain, filled in from reference TRBV7-3 and TRBJ2-2, reads GAGVSQTPSNKVTEKGKYVELRCDPISGHTALYWYRQSLGQGPEFLIYFQGTGAADDSGLPNDRFFAVRPEGSVSTLKIQRTERGDSAVYLCASSLGGADTGELFFGEGSRLTVL.

This clonotype was counted ten times or more. V gene TRBV28 combines with J gene TRBJ1-5, with D tentatively TRBD1 (5 bases). Germline CDR1 is MDHEN and CDR2 is SYDVKM. This CDR3 is 16 amino acids long. Deletions cut 3 bases from V and 0 bases from J, with 12 bases between. The CDR3 here is CASSFSSGNSNQPQHF. The CDR3 DNA reads TGTGCCAGCAGTTTCTCTTCAGGGAATAGCAATCAGCCCCAGCATTTT.

This clonotype was observed a handful of times. The chain links TRBV10-2 to TRBJ1-5; maybe TRBD1 (6 bases). Trimming removed 8 bases at V and 3 bases at J, with 14 bases between. This CDR3 contains 14 residues. CDR1 is WSHSY, CDR2 SAAADI, per germline. CDR3 residues: CASRGGQSNQPQHF. DNA of the CDR3: TGCGCCAGCCGGGGCGGACAGTCCAATCAGCCCCAGCATTTT.

This clonotype was seen a few times. The genes are TRBV29-1 and TRBJ2-5; 7 bases fit TRBD1. The CDR3 has 11 amino acids. Unmatched junction bases numbered 0, after V lost 7 bases and J lost 1 base. Per the germline V gene, CDR1 is SQVTM and CDR2 is ANQGSEA. The CDR3 sequence: CSAGGQETQYF. CDR3 DNA: TGCAGCGCAGGGGGCCAAGAGACCCAGTACTTC.

This clonotype was seen more than once but under ten times. The rearrangement links TRBV12-3 or TRBV12-4 to TRBJ2-3; 8 positions match TRBD1. CDR3 size: 15 residues. The J segment lost 3 bases and the V segment lost 3 bases, leaving 5 bases of the junction unmatched. The CDR3 nucleotides are TGTGCCAGCAGTTTTCAAGGACAGGGAACAGATACGCAGTATTTT. This gives the protein CASSFQGQGTDTQYF.

Only a few counts were recorded for this clonotype. The chain joins TRBV6-1 to TRBJ2-6; D uncertain. In germline, CDR1 is MNHNS, CDR2 SASEGT. The CDR3 totals 16 residues. Trimming removed 4 bases from V and 0 bases from J, with 10 bases in between. The chain's CDR3 is CASSVGPISGANVLTF. The CDR3 DNA reads as TGTGCCAGCAGTGTGGGCCCGATCTCTGGGGCCAACGTCCTGACTTTC.

This chain links TRBV19 with TRBJ2-7; TRBD2 aligns across 11 bases. The length of the CDR3 is 14 residues. Per the germline V gene, CDR1 is LNHDA and CDR2 is SQIVND (reference sequence). Losses at the gene ends were 5 bases for V and 3 bases for J; bases not matched to a gene: 3. CDR3 nucleotides: TGTGCCAGTAGTCTAGCGGGAGGTCACTACGAGCAGTACTTC. The encoded protein is CASSLAGGHYEQYF. Full variable domain (rest looked up from reference TRBV19 and TRBJ2-7): DGGITQSPKYLFRKEGQNVTLSCEQNLNHDAMYWYRQDPGQGLRLIYYSQIVNDFQKGDIAEGYSVSREKKESFPLTVTSAQKNPTAFYLCASSLAGGHYEQYFGPGTRLTVT.

In its sample, this clonotype was seen once. The rearrangement joins TRBV6-2 or TRBV6-3 to TRBJ1-1, with D perhaps matching TRBD1 (5 bases). V was cut by 1 base and J by 3 bases, with 12 bases left in between. This CDR3 has 15 residues. From germline, CDR1 is MNHEY and CDR2 SVGEGT. The CDR3 protein is CASSYWAGLDTEAFF. The CDR3 coding sequence is TGTGCCAGCAGTTACTGGGCAGGGCTGGACACTGAAGCTTTCTTT.

This chain connects TRBV7-2 to TRBJ2-1; tentative D call: TRBD1 (7 bases). The CDR3 is 14 amino acids. Trimming removed 1 base at V and 6 bases at J, with 10 bases between. CDR1 SGHTA and CDR2 FQGNSA come from the germline V gene. The CDR3 is CASSLVRGVNEQFF. CDR3 coding DNA: TGTGCCAGCAGCTTAGTCAGGGGGGTCAATGAGCAGTTCTTC.

The table lists this clonotype with many counts. V usage is TRBV28 and J usage is TRBJ2-2; unclear D gene. This CDR3 is 12 amino acids long. Trimming removed 1 base at V and 7 bases at J, with 4 bases between. Germline V lookup: CDR1 MDHEN, CDR2 SYDVKM. The DNA of the CDR3 is TGTGCCAGCAGTTTATTGAGCGGGGAGCTGTTTTTT. This translates into CASSLLSGELFF.

The V and J genes are TRBV28 and TRBJ2-7, with D possibly matching TRBD1 (6 bases). The CDR3 runs 14 residues. The ends were cut back, 10 bases at V and 1 base at J, with 17 bases in the middle. CDR1 and CDR2 (germline): MDHEN, SYDVKM. CDR3: CATLDRDISYEQYF. Here the CDR3 DNA reads TGTGCCACCCTGGACCGGGACATTTCCTACGAGCAGTACTTC. The full variable domain, rest sourced from reference TRBV28 and TRBJ2-7, is DVKVTQSSRYLVKRTGEKVFLECVQDMDHENMFWYRQDPGLGLRLIYFSYDVKMKEKGDIPEGYSVSREKKERFSLILESASTNQTSMYLCATLDRDISYEQYFGPGTRLTVT.

This chain connects TRBV7-9 to TRBJ2-4; D may be TRBD1 (5 bases). Trimming took 4 bases from V and 7 from J, leaving 17 bases between them. The CDR3 sequence is 15 residues long. Germline CDR1 is SEHNR and CDR2 is FQNEAQ (reference sequence). CDR3 loop: CASSYIFDRKNIQYF. The CDR3 bases are TGTGCCAGCAGCTACATTTTTGACAGAAAGAACATTCAGTACTTC.

In this sample, this clonotype turned up a few times. This chain links TRBV9 with TRBJ2-7; D perhaps matches TRBD2 (6 bases). Germline CDR1 reads SGDLS; CDR2 reads YYNGEE. V was shortened by 2 bases and J by 2 bases, with 11 bases between the two germline ends. This CDR3 is built from 14 residues. Here the CDR3 reads CASSVGGTAYEQYF. The DNA of the CDR3 is TGTGCCAGCAGCGTCGGCGGGACCGCCTACGAGCAGTACTTC.

This clonotype appeared many times. V usage is TRBV2 and J usage is TRBJ2-1, with 14 bases aligning to TRBD2. CDR3 length equals 15 residues. From germline, CDR1 is SNHLY and CDR2 FYNNEI. V was pared by 6 bases and J by 9 bases, with 7 bases of the junction left unmatched. CDR3 sequence reads: CASRGGTSGSGEQFF. Written as DNA, the CDR3 is TGTGCCAGCAGGGGCGGGACTAGCGGGAGCGGTGAGCAGTTCTTC. Full variable domain (missing parts from reference TRBV2 and TRBJ2-1): EPEVTQTPSHQVTQMGQEVILRCVPISNHLYFYWYRQILGQKVEFLVSFYNNEISEKSEIFDDQFSVERPDGSNFTLKIRSTKLEDSAMYFCASRGGTSGSGEQFFGPGTRLTVL.

The rearrangement uses TRBV3-1 and TRBJ1-2; 8 bases agree with TRBD1. The junction had 3 bases not matched to a gene; V was cut back by 3 bases and J by 6 bases. From germline, CDR1 is LGHDT and CDR2 YNNKEL (reference sequence). The CDR3 runs 13 residues. CDR3 in amino acids: CASSHGTGDGYTF. The CDR3 nucleotides are TGTGCCAGCAGCCACGGGACAGGCGATGGCTACACCTTC.

This clonotype was counted at least ten times. This chain's CDR3 is CASSPTRTGSEQYF. The CDR3 bases are TGTGCCAGCAGCCCTACCCGGACAGGGAGCGAGCAGTACTTC. V usage is TRBV7-8 and J usage is TRBJ2-7; 8 bases match TRBD1. Germline V gene sequence: CDR1 SGHVS, CDR2 FQNEAQ. This CDR3 is 14 amino acids long. Unmatched junction bases numbered 9, after V lost 5 bases and J lost 6 bases.

This clonotype was recorded many times. J is TRBJ2-5 and V is TRBV6-5, with D possibly TRBD2 on 7 matching bases. The germline V and J ends were trimmed by 5 bases and 7 bases, with 20 bases remaining between them. CDR1 MNHEY and CDR2 SVGAGI come from the germline V gene. There are 15 residues in the CDR3. CDR3: CASSRTGGHPGTQYF. CDR3 sequence (DNA): TGTGCCAGCAGTCGCACGGGGGGACACCCGGGGACCCAGTACTTC.

This clonotype has just a few counts. The V and J genes are TRBV5-6 and TRBJ2-5; 7 positions agree with TRBD2. The CDR3 totals 15 residues. The germline CDR1 and CDR2 sequences are SGHDT and YYEEEE. V dropped 2 bases and J dropped 5; count of bases not matched to a gene: 9. Here the CDR3 DNA reads TGTGCCAGCAGCTTCGGGGACTACCCGTCGGAGACCCAGTACTTC. The encoded protein is CASSFGDYPSETQYF.

This clonotype showed up many times. The V gene is TRBV7-6, the J gene TRBJ2-2, with D perhaps matching TRBD2 (5 bases). This CDR3 contains 14 residues. Deletions cut 5 bases from V and 5 bases from J, with 12 bases between. Germline CDR1 reads SGHVS; CDR2 reads FNYEAQ. The chain's CDR3 is CASSVKRATGELFF. The CDR3 DNA sequence: TGTGCCAGCAGCGTTAAGAGGGCTACCGGGGAGCTGTTTTTT.

This clonotype was detected many times. This sequence joins TRBV7-9 and TRBJ2-2, with a weak D call TRBD2 (6 bases). CDR3 size: 14 residues. Trimming removed 8 bases at V and 6 bases at J, with 16 bases between. Germline assignment: CDR1 SEHNR and CDR2 FQNEAQ (reference sequence). The chain's CDR3 is CASGGMYRPGELFF. The CDR3, as DNA: TGTGCCAGCGGGGGGATGTATCGACCCGGGGAGCTGTTTTTT.

This rearrangement joins TRBV29-1 to TRBJ1-2, with 7 bases lining up with TRBD1. The V gene's germline CDR1 is SQVTM and CDR2 ANQGSEA. Unmatched junction bases numbered 14, after V lost 6 bases and J lost 4 bases. This CDR3 is 15 amino acids long. The CDR3 DNA reads as TGCAGCGTCCCGACGGGTCCGACAGGGTCCTATGGCTACACCTTC. This gives the protein CSVPTGPTGSYGYTF.

The rearrangement uses TRBV20-1 and TRBJ2-3, with 7 bases fitting TRBD1. Germline CDR1 DFQATT, CDR2 SNEGSKA (reference sequence). The junction had 7 bases not matched to a gene; V was cut back by 0 bases and J by 1 base. The CDR3 spans 16 residues. The CDR3, as DNA: TGCAGTGCTAGAGATGGACAGGTTAGGGGCACAGATACGCAGTATTTT. Residues: CSARDGQVRGTDTQYF.

The chain uses TRBV28 and TRBJ1-3; D remains ambiguous. Trimming left V 1 base short and J 7 bases short, with 11 bases between. Per germline, CDR1 MDHEN and CDR2 SYDVKM. This CDR3 has 14 amino acids. Here the CDR3 reads CASSLLRAYNTIYF. The DNA of the CDR3 is TGTGCCAGCAGTTTATTACGCGCTTACAACACCATATATTTT. Full variable domain (rest looked up from reference TRBV28 and TRBJ1-3): DVKVTQSSRYLVKRTGEKVFLECVQDMDHENMFWYRQDPGLGLRLIYFSYDVKMKEKGDIPEGYSVSREKKERFSLILESASTNQTSMYLCASSLLRAYNTIYFGEGSWLTVV.

This clonotype was detected ten times or more. The chain recombines TRBV12-3 or TRBV12-4 with TRBJ1-3; 7 nucleotides match TRBD1. V shed 6 bases and J 3 bases; nucleotides not matched to a gene: 5. CDR3 length equals 14 residues. CDR3 region: CASRRDRVGNTIYF. The CDR3 DNA reads as TGTGCCAGCAGGCGAGACAGGGTTGGAAACACCATATATTTT.

CDR3 sequence reads: CASSSPGLAGTYEQYF. In DNA, the CDR3 is TGTGCCAGCAGTTCACCGGGACTAGCGGGAACCTACGAGCAGTACTTC. The chain links TRBV28 to TRBJ2-7; 13 bases map to TRBD2. Germline V lookup: CDR1 MDHEN, CDR2 SYDVKM. J was trimmed by 2 bases and V by 4 bases; bases with no gene match: 5. CDR3 length: 16 amino acids.

This clonotype was seen only a few times. The V and J genes are TRBV29-1 and TRBJ2-5; 9 bases fit TRBD2. In germline, CDR1 is SQVTM, CDR2 ANQGSEA. V trimming: 6 bases; J trimming: 5 bases; junction bases outside the gene matches: 10. The CDR3 extends over 14 amino acids. This chain's CDR3 is CSVKQRGVVETQYF. The CDR3 DNA follows: TGCAGCGTAAAACAGCGGGGGGTCGTGGAGACCCAGTACTTC.